Each of the 9 T cell receptor beta chains below was sequenced from the same sample in a study of shared clonotypes between healthy human individuals. Sequencing was performed with immunoSEQ multiplex PCR; in TCRdb, only in-frame clones are kept and a portion is missing. The sample comprises around 600,000 clones, almost 97% of which are singletons, and about 0.06% rests with the top ten. Source material: naive CD4+ T cells sorted from blood. The subset denotes: CD45RA+ positively selected. Receptors were obtained from a woman aged 30 to 39 in good health.

The CDR3 loop reads CASSRRTGNTGELFF. The CDR3 nucleotides read TGTGCCAGCAGCAGACGGACAGGGAACACCGGGGAGCTGTTTTTT. The chain recombines TRBV9 with TRBJ2-2, with 7 bases aligning to TRBD1. Trimming at V came to 4 bases and at J to 1 base, leaving 4 bases not matched to a gene. The germline CDR1 and CDR2 sequences are SGDLS and YYNGEE. This CDR3 has 15 residues. Together with reference TRBV9 and TRBJ2-2, the CDR3 gives the full variable domain: DSGVTQTPKHLITATGQRVTLRCSPRSGDLSVYWYQQSLDQGLQFLIQYYNGEERAKGNILERFSAQQFPDLHSELNLSSLELGDSALYFCASSRRTGNTGELFFGEGSRLTVL.

For the CDR3, the DNA is TGTGCCAGTACCCAGGGGTCATTCAATGAGCAGTTCTTC. Protein sequence: CASTQGSFNEQFF. The chain recombines TRBV19 with TRBJ2-1; tentatively, D is TRBD1 (6 bases). CDR1 is LNHDA, CDR2 SQIVND, per germline (reference sequence). The ends were cut back, 7 bases at V and 6 bases at J, with 13 bases in the middle. The CDR3 totals 13 residues.

On this clone itself: Other nucleotide sequences from this sample produce the same CDR3. The chain has TRBV19 and TRBJ1-5; tentative D call: TRBD1 (6 bases). The V gene's germline CDR1 is LNHDA and CDR2 SQIVND (reference sequence). V was clipped by 3 bases and J by 4 bases, with 13 bases between them. The CDR3 runs to 15 residues. CDR3 sequence: CASSIGGGGNQPQHF. DNA for the CDR3: TGTGCCAGTAGTATTGGGGGAGGGGGAAATCAGCCCCAGCATTTT.

V and J are TRBV5-1 and TRBJ2-5; 10 positions agree with TRBD2. The CDR3 covers 16 residues. Germline CDR1 is SGHRS and CDR2 is YFSETQ. The V segment lost 8 bases and the J segment 4 bases; nucleotides outside the gene matches: 14. DNA of the CDR3: TGCGCCAGTTCCAGCGGGAGGGCCCATTTGGGAGAGACCCAGTACTTC. Protein: CASSSGRAHLGETQYF.

With respect to this clone: The sample has other DNA sequences that encode this CDR3 too. V usage is TRBV5-1 and J usage is TRBJ2-2; maybe TRBD1 (5 bases). V was shortened by 1 base and J by 1 base, with 8 bases between the two germline ends. Germline CDR1 reads SGHRS; CDR2 reads YFSETQ. This CDR3 has 15 amino acids. Written as DNA, the CDR3 is TGCGCCAGCAGCTTGCAGGGTGAGAACACCGGGGAGCTGTTTTTT. It specifies CASSLQGENTGELFF.

The J gene is TRBJ1-5, the V gene TRBV19; D is perhaps TRBD1 (5 bases). The V gene's germline CDR1 is LNHDA and CDR2 SQIVND (reference sequence). This CDR3 contains 15 residues. Between the trimmed V and J ends, which lost 5 bases and 3 bases, there was a span of 14 bases. In DNA, the CDR3 is TGTGCCAGTAGTCCCGTCGGGGGGGACAATCAGCCCCAGCATTTT. It yields the protein CASSPVGGDNQPQHF.

The chain links TRBV19 to TRBJ1-5; no reliable D call. The germline gives CDR1 LNHDA, CDR2 SQIVND (reference sequence). The CDR3 runs 15 residues. Trimming removed 4 bases at V and 3 bases at J, with 13 bases between. CDR3 sequence (DNA): TGTGCCAGTAGTACCCCTCAGTGGGCCAATCAGCCCCAGCATTTT. Translated: CASSTPQWANQPQHF.

J is TRBJ2-2 and V is TRBV27, with 8 bases identical to TRBD1. V shed 3 bases and J 4 bases; nucleotides not matched to a gene: 4. In germline, CDR1 is MNHEY, CDR2 SMNVEV (reference sequence). This CDR3 is 15 amino acids long. The CDR3 here is CASSFDRGFTGELFF. The CDR3, as DNA: TGTGCCAGCAGTTTCGACAGGGGTTTCACCGGGGAGCTGTTTTTT.

Only one count was recorded for this clone. The gene calls are TRBV21-1 and TRBJ2-6; no check of the table's D call, TRBD1, against the DNA was made. TRBV21-1 is reported as a pseudogene. CDR3 size: 20 residues. CDR3: CASSRSTGLYILSGANVLTF. The CDR3 DNA is TGTGCCAGCAGCAGGAGTACAGGATTATACATACTTTCTGGGGCCAACGTCCTGACTTTC.